In this sample, the clone carrying this T cell receptor (beta chain) turned up a few times. Its specificity is not known. The data derive from a study of cytomegalovirus exposure and HLA in healthy donors. Study details: An early data release held tens of millions of unique TCRs from HLA-typed donors. Study observations and caveats: According to the study, 180 or so TCR beta chains were cytomegalovirus-associated.

The CDR3 contains 13 residues. V was trimmed by 5 bases and J by 2 bases, leaving 7 bases between them. Looked up from germline, CDR1 is GTSNPN and CDR2 is SVGIG (reference sequence). A multiplex PCR was run with 60 Vbeta primers and 13 Jbeta primers. Profiling relied on immunoSEQ multiplex PCR, and the TCRdb table lists in-frame clones only, not all of them. Among about 85,000 clones listed, about three quarters were seen once. Sequencing was performed on PBMCs. The receptor was derived from a boy between 10 and 17 years old in good health and CMV-seronegative. The chain employs TRBV30 and TRBJ2-6; the D gene is possibly TRBD1 (6 bases). The CDR3 nucleotides read TGTGCCTGGTCAGGGGCTGGGGCCAACGTCCTGACTTTC. Its protein is CAWSGAGANVLTF.